This is a list of T cell receptor beta chains from one sample in a study of cytomegalovirus exposure and HLA in healthy donors. Generated by immunoSEQ multiplex PCR, the TCRdb table keeps only in-frame clones and is missing some. The sample data list fewer than 150,000 clones. Material: PBMCs. These receptors were obtained from a woman aged 55-69 years in good health and CMV-seronegative. The CDR3 runs from the conserved cysteine through the conserved F or W. A D gene is named only where the DNA matches it firmly.

D	V	J	CDR3	DNA
TRBD2	TRBV29-1	TRBJ2-7	CSVILAGQSTTYEQYF	TGCAGCGTGATACTAGCGGGTCAAAGTACAACCTACGAGCAGTACTTC
-	TRBV6-1	TRBJ2-7	CASNSAYEQYF	TGTGCCAGCAACAGTGCCTACGAGCAGTACTTC
TRBD1	TRBV28	TRBJ2-1	CASITGGTGTVWEQFF	TGTGCCAGCATCACCGGCGGGACAGGGACTGTCTGGGAGCAGTTCTTC
-	TRBV5-6	TRBJ2-7	CASSFANSDEQYF	TGTGCCAGCAGCTTCGCAAATTCGGACGAGCAGTACTTC
-	TRBV7-9	TRBJ2-3	CASSLGIDYNTDTQYF	TGTGCCAGCAGCTTGGGGATCGACTACAATACCGATACGCAGTATTTT
-	TRBV29-1	TRBJ1-5	CSVSQGGNQPQHF	TGCAGCGTTAGCCAGGGTGGGAATCAGCCCCAGCATTTT
-	TRBV5-1	TRBJ1-1	CASSLTGNTEAFF	TGCGCCAGCAGCCTGACGGGGAACACTGAAGCTTTCTTT
-	TRBV6-6	TRBJ1-6	CASKYEGSSPLHF	TGTGCCAGCAAGTACGAGGGAAGTTCACCCCTCCACTTT
TRBD1	TRBV4-1	TRBJ1-2	CASSQGRGRDGYTF	TGCGCCAGCAGCCAAGGGAGGGGGCGGGATGGCTACACCTTC
TRBD2	TRBV6-5	TRBJ2-3	CASSLLAGGTDTQYF	TGTGCCAGCAGTTTACTAGCGGGGGGCACAGATACGCAGTATTTT
-	TRBV6-5	TRBJ1-2	CASRVVSGMYGYTF	TGTGCCAGCAGGGTTGTATCGGGAATGTATGGCTACACCTTC
TRBD1	TRBV12-5	TRBJ2-1	CASTTITGVNEQFF	TGTGCTAGTACAACCATTACAGGGGTTAATGAGCAGTTCTTC
TRBD1	TRBV27	TRBJ2-6	CASSLLPRGLGANVLTF	TGTGCCAGCAGTCTCCTACCCAGGGGGCTGGGGGCCAACGTCCTGACTTTC
-	TRBV7-2	TRBJ2-5	CASSLGFLQETQYF	TGTGCCAGCAGCTTGGGCTTTCTGCAAGAGACCCAGTACTTC
-	TRBV5-1	TRBJ1-2	CASSPGGTNYGYTF	TGCGCCAGCAGCCCAGGTGGAACTAACTATGGCTACACCTTC
TRBD1	TRBV2	TRBJ2-7	CASSAGTVPYEQYF	TGTGCCAGCAGCGCCGGGACAGTTCCCTACGAGCAGTACTTC
TRBD1	TRBV10-3	TRBJ1-5	CAISGGQEGNQPQHF	TGTGCCATCAGTGGGGGACAGGAGGGCAATCAGCCCCAGCATTTT
-	TRBV5-1	TRBJ2-7	CASSQGLTFDEQYF	TGCGCCAGCAGCCAGGGTCTAACCTTCGACGAGCAGTACTTC
TRBD1	TRBV30	TRBJ1-1	CAWSPGQRFMNTEAFF	TGTGCCTGGAGTCCGGGACAGAGATTCATGAACACTGAAGCTTTCTTT
-	TRBV28	TRBJ1-5	CASTKLGQGNQPQHF	TGTGCCAGCACAAAACTAGGGCAGGGGAATCAGCCCCAGCATTTT
TRBD1	TRBV2	TRBJ1-6	CASSPPAGGSSYNSPLHF	TGTGCCAGCAGCCCACCGGCAGGGGGGAGCTCCTATAATTCACCCCTCCACTTT
TRBD1	TRBV2	TRBJ1-6	CASSMTGGNSPLHF	TGTGCCAGCAGCATGACAGGGGGTAATTCACCCCTCCACTTT
-	TRBV6-1	TRBJ2-1	CASSVLPGYNEQFF	TGTGCCAGCAGTGTGTTACCGGGGTACAATGAGCAGTTCTTC
-	TRBV21-1	TRBJ1-1	CASSANRGQMNTEAFF	TGTGCCAGCAGCGCCAACAGGGGGCAAATGAACACTGAAGCTTTCTTT
-	TRBV11-2	TRBJ2-3	CASSPQGFTDTQYF	TGTGCCAGCAGCCCCCAGGGCTTCACAGATACGCAGTATTTT
TRBD1	TRBV2	TRBJ1-5	CASRIQGTSQPQHF	TGTGCCAGCAGGATACAGGGGACGAGTCAGCCCCAGCATTTT
TRBD1	TRBV6-6	TRBJ1-2	CASSHGTVKAHGYTF	TGTGCCAGCAGTCATGGGACAGTCAAGGCCCATGGCTACACCTTC